The 22 T cell receptor beta chains below all came from one sample that was sequenced in a study of blood T cell repertoires in COVID-19. Assay: immunoSEQ multiplex PCR; the TCRdb copy retains only in-frame clones and omits some. The data contain approximately 100,000 clones, 80% to 90% of them singletons. Sequencing used peripheral blood. Receptor source: a human donor in a cohort sampled during active COVID-19.

J is TRBJ1-5 and V is TRBV27, with D unresolved. The CDR3 covers 15 residues. Germline V lookup: CDR1 MNHEY, CDR2 SMNVEV (reference sequence). The V end was cut by 3 bases, the J end by 0 bases, with 9 bases between. CDR3 in amino acids: CASSFGGNSNQPQHF. Here the CDR3 DNA reads TGTGCCAGCAGTTTCGGAGGCAATAGCAATCAGCCCCAGCATTTT.

This clone appeared a single time. The V call is TRBV25-1, the J call TRBJ2-7, with D possibly being TRBD1 (5 bases). The CDR3 loop spans 15 amino acids. Germline V gene lookup returns CDR1 MGHDK and CDR2 SYGVNS. The germline V and J ends were trimmed by 6 bases and 9 bases, with 24 bases remaining between them. In nucleotides, the CDR3 is TGTGCCAGCAGCCCCGATCAGGGTGCTCTACGAGTGCAGTACTTC. It yields the protein CASSPDQGALRVQYF.

This chain connects TRBV6-4 to TRBJ1-5, with 10 bases identical to TRBD1. The CDR3 length is 19 residues. Germline loops: CDR1 MRHNA, CDR2 SNTAGT. The V gene end was trimmed by 1 base and the J gene end by 1 base; junction bases not matched to a gene: 10. CDR3 nucleotides: TGTGCCAGCAGTGACTTCTCCGCCGACAGGGGGCAAAGCAATCAGCCCCAGCATTTT. Its protein is CASSDFSADRGQSNQPQHF.

This clone was recorded once. The chain combines TRBV6-5 with TRBJ1-6, with 8 bases lining up with TRBD1. Germline CDR1 is MNHEY and CDR2 is SVGAGI. Trimming cost V 5 bases and J 8 bases; bases outside gene matches: 8. The CDR3 is made up of 15 amino acids. The CDR3 DNA sequence: TGTGCCAGCAGTCCCAGGGGGCTGTATGATTCACCCCTCCACTTT. It yields the protein CASSPRGLYDSPLHF.

This clone was detected once. This chain connects TRBV7-2 to TRBJ1-2, with D possibly matching TRBD1 (5 bases). The CDR3 runs to 14 residues. Germline CDR1 reads SGHTA; CDR2 reads FQGNSA. Trimming stripped 3 bases from V and 2 bases from J, with 10 bases between. The CDR3 reads CASSFGGGNYGYTF. The DNA of the CDR3 is TGTGCCAGCAGCTTTGGGGGAGGGAACTATGGCTACACCTTC.

V is TRBV5-1 and J is TRBJ2-5; D may be TRBD2 (6 bases). The CDR3 is made up of 15 amino acids. V shed 2 bases and J shed 2 bases, with 13 bases lying between them. The germline gives CDR1 SGHRS, CDR2 YFSETQ. The CDR3 region has the DNA TGCGCCAGCAGCTTAACCGGGACTCTACAAGAGACCCAGTACTTC. Translating gives CASSLTGTLQETQYF.

J is TRBJ2-3 and V is TRBV9; 8 bases are shared with TRBD2. Germline CDR1 reads SGDLS; CDR2 reads YYNGEE. The trim removed 3 bases at V and 4 bases at J, leaving 4 bases unmatched. The CDR3 has 14 residues. CDR3 nucleotide sequence: TGTGCCAGCAGCGCCCCGGGGGGGGCAGATACGCAGTATTTT. Its translation is CASSAPGGADTQYF.

The chain carries TRBV23-1 and TRBJ2-2; 10 nucleotides align to TRBD1. TRBV23-1 is classed as an ORF, of uncertain function. Trimming cost V 4 bases and J 1 base; bases outside gene matches: 6. The length of the CDR3 is 17 residues. CDR3 sequence: CASSRATGGRNTGELFF. As DNA, the CDR3 is TGCGCCAGCAGTCGGGCGACAGGGGGCAGGAACACCGGGGAGCTGTTTTTT.

Written as DNA, the CDR3 is TGTGCCAGCAGCCCAGGGACTGCTGGGGACACCGGGGAGCTGTTTTTT. The encoded protein is CASSPGTAGDTGELFF. The chain links TRBV4-2 to TRBJ2-2; D perhaps matches TRBD2 (6 bases). The CDR3 runs 16 residues. Germline V gene sequence: CDR1 LGHNA, CDR2 YNFKEQ. The V end lost 4 bases, the J end lost 3 bases, and 15 bases lay between the germline ends.

The chain links TRBV12-3 or TRBV12-4 to TRBJ2-1; possible D gene TRBD2, 6 bases. Trimming left V 6 bases short and J 10 bases short, with 16 bases between. CDR3 size: 13 residues. CDR3 region: CASSRGNGGEQFF. CDR3 coding DNA: TGTGCCAGCAGCCGTGGAAACGGGGGAGAGCAGTTCTTC.

The chain is built from TRBV6-6 and TRBJ1-3; no reliable D call. V gave up 8 bases and J gave up 4 bases, with 9 bases separating them. The CDR3 has 12 residues. Germline V gene data show CDR1 as MNHNY and CDR2 as SVGAGI (reference sequence). This CDR3 reads CASRPEGNTIYF. The DNA of the CDR3 is TGTGCCAGCCGCCCGGAGGGAAACACCATATATTTT.

In this sample, this clone turned up a few times. The chain employs TRBV3-1 (or the pseudogene TRBV3-2) and TRBJ1-5; 9 nucleotides line up with TRBD1. CDR1 is LGHDT, CDR2 YNNKEL, per germline (reference sequence). The CDR3 totals 16 residues. J lost 8 bases, V lost 4 bases, and 12 bases had no gene match. Here the CDR3 DNA reads TGTGCCAGCAGCCGACCCCCCGGGACAGGGTTTGAGCCCCAGCATTTT. Protein product: CASSRPPGTGFEPQHF.

V gene TRBV24-1 combines with J gene TRBJ2-2; tentative D call: TRBD2 (6 bases). CDR1 and CDR2 (germline): KGHDR, SFDVKD. This CDR3 is 15 amino acids long. The germline V and J ends were trimmed by 3 bases and 3 bases, with 10 bases remaining between them. This CDR3 is CATSDGRQDTGELFF. In DNA form, the CDR3 reads TGTGCCACCAGTGATGGGAGGCAAGACACCGGGGAGCTGTTTTTT.

V and J are TRBV4-1 and TRBJ1-2; 11 bases fit TRBD1. The CDR3 extends over 20 amino acids. Germline CDR1 is MGHRA and CDR2 is YSYEKL. Unmatched junction bases numbered 17, after V lost 1 base and J lost 4 bases. In nucleotides, the CDR3 is TGCGCCAGCAGCCAAGGGGGCGCAAGGACAGGGGGCTCATGGAGCTATGGCTACACCTTC. This gives the protein CASSQGGARTGGSWSYGYTF.

The chain employs TRBV7-8 and TRBJ2-7, with TRBD1 matching over 7 bases. The length of the CDR3 is 15 residues. Looked up from germline, CDR1 is SGHVS and CDR2 is FQNEAQ. After removal of 5 bases from V and 2 bases from J, the junction contained 9 bases not matched to a gene. The CDR3 is CASSGRDRAPYEQYF. The DNA of the CDR3 is TGTGCCAGCAGCGGCCGGGACAGAGCACCCTACGAGCAGTACTTC. The whole variable domain, remainder taken from reference TRBV7-8 and TRBJ2-7, is GAGVSQSPRYKVAKRGQDVALRCDPISGHVSLFWYQQALGQGPEFLTYFQNEAQLDKSGLPSDRFFAERPEGSVSTLKIQRTQQEDSAVYLCASSGRDRAPYEQYFGPGTRLTVT.

The chain carries TRBV28 and TRBJ1-6; 9 bases agree with TRBD1. After removal of 3 bases from V and 10 bases from J, the junction contained 10 bases not matched to a gene. CDR3 length: 16 amino acids. Germline CDR1 and CDR2: MDHEN and SYDVKM. The CDR3 DNA reads TGTGCCAGCAGTTTCTACCAAACAGGGGGCAGCTCACCCCTCCACTTT. Translated, it gives CASSFYQTGGSSPLHF. Based on the CDR3 plus reference TRBV28 and TRBJ1-6, the full variable domain is DVKVTQSSRYLVKRTGEKVFLECVQDMDHENMFWYRQDPGLGLRLIYFSYDVKMKEKGDIPEGYSVSREKKERFSLILESASTNQTSMYLCASSFYQTGGSSPLHFGNGTRLTVT.

The chain couples TRBV12-5 to TRBJ1-5, with 10 nucleotides matching TRBD1. V lost 6 bases, J lost 2 bases, and 4 bases stayed unmatched. Germline values: CDR1 LGHNT, CDR2 FRNRAP. The CDR3 covers 15 residues. CDR3 nucleotides: TGTGCTAGTGGCCCCGGGACAGGGGGCAATCAGCCCCAGCATTTT. This encodes CASGPGTGGNQPQHF.

This clone appeared once. This sequence joins TRBV9 and TRBJ2-5; 8 nucleotides line up with TRBD2. The V gene's germline CDR1 is SGDLS and CDR2 YYNGEE. There are 17 residues in the CDR3. J was trimmed by 5 bases and V by 4 bases; bases with no gene match: 16. This CDR3 is CASSQYIAGPAAETQYF. The CDR3 DNA sequence: TGTGCCAGCAGCCAGTATATAGCGGGGCCCGCGGCGGAGACCCAGTACTTC.

In its sample, this clone was seen once. V is TRBV9 and J is TRBJ2-5, with 8 bases matching TRBD2. The J segment lost 5 bases and the V segment lost 3 bases, leaving 9 bases of the junction unmatched. The CDR3 covers 15 residues. In germline, CDR1 is SGDLS, CDR2 YYNGEE. CDR3 in DNA: TGTGCCAGCAGCGCCCCCCAGCGGGGGCAGGAGACCCAGTACTTC. This sequence encodes CASSAPQRGQETQYF.

V and J are TRBV6-1 and TRBJ1-5; 7 nucleotides align to TRBD1. J gave up 5 bases and V 1 base, and 8 bases lay outside the gene matches. Germline CDR1 reads MNHNS; CDR2 reads SASEGT. The CDR3 loop spans 16 amino acids. The CDR3 DNA is TGTGCCAGCAGTGAAGTGTATGGGACAGCTTATCAGCCCCAGCATTTT. Amino acid sequence: CASSEVYGTAYQPQHF.

This rearrangement joins TRBV7-9 to TRBJ1-2, with TRBD1 identical over 10 bases. V lost 5 bases to trimming and J lost 13 bases; unmatched junction nucleotides: 13. Germline CDR1 SEHNR, CDR2 FQNEAQ (reference sequence). This CDR3 region has 14 residues. The CDR3 sequence is CASSPLGQGVFGTF. CDR3 nucleotide sequence: TGTGCCAGCAGCCCCCTCGGACAGGGGGTTTTTGGCACCTTC.

V usage is TRBV7-8 and J usage is TRBJ2-5, with 7 bases that match TRBD2. The CDR3 is made up of 16 amino acids. V lost 5 bases, J lost 5 bases, and 14 bases stayed unmatched. Germline V CDR1 and CDR2: SGHVS, FQNEAQ. CDR3 nucleotides: TGTGCCAGCAGCACCCGATCGGGACTACCACGGGAGACCCAGTACTTC. As protein: CASSTRSGLPRETQYF.